The entry that follows covers one T cell receptor (beta chain) sequence. Its antigen remains unidentified. The assay was immunoSEQ multiplex PCR, and TCRdb's table has in-frame clones only and misses some. The sample yields over 150,000 clones, roughly 94% seen once. This sample was taken from a study of OX40 agonist ivuxolimab in advanced cancers. The wider study: While on treatment, patients had intravenous ivuxolimab at 0.01 to 10 mg/kg every 2 weeks. Whole-study results and caveats: Also present in some nonresponders was a low level of normalized T-cell clonal expansion. Clones of CD4+ and CD8+ blood T cells grew by week 6 at doses of 0.1 to 3.0 mg/kg. More expanded clones were seen, on average, in CD8+ T cells than in CD4+.

The CDR3 totals 15 residues. Germline loops: CDR1 SSHAT, CDR2 FNYEAQ (reference sequence). The trim removed 5 bases at V and 5 bases at J, leaving 8 bases unmatched. This clonotype originated in an adult with an advanced solid tumor such as melanoma, head and neck, liver or kidney cancer. The rearrangement uses TRBV7-7 and TRBJ2-7, with 11 bases lining up with TRBD1. The sample in question was CD4+ or CD8+ T cells sorted from blood, obtained in a trial of the OX40 agonist ivuxolimab. CDR3 protein: CASSAGTGGLNEQYF. CDR3 bases: TGTGCCAGCAGCGCCGGGACAGGGGGTCTGAACGAGCAGTACTTC.